The source of this T cell receptor (beta chain) is a study of blood T cell repertoires in COVID-19. Germline CDR1 and CDR2: LGHDT and YNNKEL (reference sequence). Germline trimming cut 2 bases from V and 5 bases from J; bases unmatched to any gene: 5. This CDR3 is built from 15 residues. Sequenced by immunoSEQ multiplex PCR; TCRdb stores in-frame clones only, minus some. The profile covers about 61,000 clones, with around 87% appearing a single time and around 6.6% taken by the ten largest. This TCR came from a man between 60 and 70 years old with acute or convalescent COVID-19. The chain links TRBV3-1 (or the pseudogene TRBV3-2) to TRBJ1-4, with 7 bases aligning to TRBD1. The sequenced material came from peripheral blood. CDR3 DNA: TGTGCCAGCAGCCAAAATGGACAGGTGAATGAAAAACTGTTTTTT. Encoded protein: CASSQNGQVNEKLFF.